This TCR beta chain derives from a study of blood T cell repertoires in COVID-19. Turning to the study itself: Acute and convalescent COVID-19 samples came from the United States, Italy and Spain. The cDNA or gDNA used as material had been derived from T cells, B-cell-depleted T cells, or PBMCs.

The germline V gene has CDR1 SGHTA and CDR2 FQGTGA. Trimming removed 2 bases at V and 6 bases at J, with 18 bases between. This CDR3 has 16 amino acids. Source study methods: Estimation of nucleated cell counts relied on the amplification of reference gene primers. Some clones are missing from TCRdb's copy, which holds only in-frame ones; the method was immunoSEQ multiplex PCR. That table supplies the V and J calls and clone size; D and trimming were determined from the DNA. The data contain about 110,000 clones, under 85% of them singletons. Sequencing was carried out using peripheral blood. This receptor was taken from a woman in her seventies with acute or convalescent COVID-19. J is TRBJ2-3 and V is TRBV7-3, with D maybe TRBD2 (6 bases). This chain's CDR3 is CASSLGGTAHRDTQYF. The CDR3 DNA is TGTGCCAGCAGCTTAGGAGGGACGGCCCATAGGGATACGCAGTATTTT.